The subject of this entry is one T cell receptor beta chain. The data were obtained in a study of blood T cell repertoires in COVID-19. Study-level background: Whether acute or convalescent, the COVID-19 samples came from the United States, Italy and Spain. PBMCs, B-cell-depleted T cells, or T cells provided the cDNA or gDNA that made up the material.

The V gene end was trimmed by 5 bases and the J gene end by 4 bases; junction bases not matched to a gene: 10. This CDR3 spans 16 amino acids. Germline CDR1 is MNHEY and CDR2 is SVGEGT. Authors' methods: Reference gene primer amplification in the assay estimated nucleated cell counts. Produced via immunoSEQ multiplex PCR; TCRdb's table is partial and in-frame only. V and J calls and clone size are copied from that table; D and trimming were computed from the DNA. This table has about 280,000 clones, around four fifths appearing once. The receptor was isolated from a woman between 45 and 65 years old who had recovered from COVID-19. The material sequenced was peripheral blood. This rearrangement joins TRBV6-2 or TRBV6-3 to TRBJ2-2, with 7 bases aligning to TRBD1. The CDR3 DNA follows: TGTGCCAGCAGTCTACAGGGGAATTTAATCACCGGGGAGCTGTTTTTT. Translation: CASSLQGNLITGELFF.